These 2 T cell receptor beta chains were all obtained from the same sample, sequenced in a study of beta chain features in type 1 diabetes. Reverse transcription of all isolated RNA meant that expressed TCRB transcripts were sequenced. Produced via immunoSEQ multiplex PCR; TCRdb's table is partial and in-frame only. This sample has 300,000 to 350,000 clones, with less than 9.5% found just once. The sample consisted of central memory CD4+ T cells from blood. These receptors all stem from a young woman in good health.

This clone was recorded a few times. The chain joins TRBV18 to TRBJ2-7; D is ambiguous. The V gene lost 1 base and the J gene lost 5 bases, with 9 bases spanning the gap. The CDR3 contains 13 residues. Germline-derived CDR1 and CDR2 are KGHSH and LQKENI. Here the CDR3 DNA reads TGTGCCAGCTCACCACTTCGTGGTAACGAGCAGTACTTC. It codes for CASSPLRGNEQYF.

At least ten counts were recorded for this clone. The chain carries TRBV2 and TRBJ1-1, with a weak D call TRBD1 (5 bases). Germline V gene data show CDR1 as SNHLY and CDR2 as FYNNEI. The CDR3 sequence is 13 residues long. The V end lost 7 bases, the J end lost 2 bases, and 11 bases lay between the germline ends. The chain's CDR3 is CASTSQGNTEAFF. CDR3 DNA sequence: TGTGCCAGCACTTCCCAGGGAAACACTGAAGCTTTCTTT.